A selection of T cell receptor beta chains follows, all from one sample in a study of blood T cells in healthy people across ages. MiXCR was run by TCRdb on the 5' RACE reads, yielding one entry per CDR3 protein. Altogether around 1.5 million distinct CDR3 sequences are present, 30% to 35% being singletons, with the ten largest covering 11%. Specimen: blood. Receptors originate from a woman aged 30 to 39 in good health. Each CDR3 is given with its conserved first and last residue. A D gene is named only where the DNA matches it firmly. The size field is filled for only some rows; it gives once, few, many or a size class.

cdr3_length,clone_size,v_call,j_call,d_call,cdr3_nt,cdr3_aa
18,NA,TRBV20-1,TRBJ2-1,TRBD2,TGCAGTGCTTTCCCCGGGACTAGCGGGAGACCCTCCTACAATGAGCAGTTCTTC,CSAFPGTSGRPSYNEQFF
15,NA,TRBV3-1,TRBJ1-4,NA,TGTGCCAGCAGCCACGAAGTCGCAACTAATGAAAAACTGTTTTTT,CASSHEVATNEKLFF
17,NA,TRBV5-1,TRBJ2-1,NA,TGCGCCAGCAGCTTAGGAATTAATCGGAACTCCTACAATGAGCAGTTCTTC,CASSLGINRNSYNEQFF
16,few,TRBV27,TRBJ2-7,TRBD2,TGTGCCAGCAGTCCGACCGGACTAGCCGCCTCCTACGAGCAGTACTTC,CASSPTGLAASYEQYF
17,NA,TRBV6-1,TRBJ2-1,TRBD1,TGTGCCAGCAGTGGTGGGACAGGGGGCTTTTTGTGTCGTGGGCAGTTCTTC,CASSGGTGGFLCRGQFF
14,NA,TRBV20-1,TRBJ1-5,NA,TGCAGTGCTAGAGCCCCGGCTGCGGATCAGCCCCAGCATTTT,CSARAPAADQPQHF
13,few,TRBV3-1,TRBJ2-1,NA,TGTGCCAGCAGCCACAGCGATCAGGATGAGCAGTTCTTC,CASSHSDQDEQFF
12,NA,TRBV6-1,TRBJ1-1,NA,TGTGCCAACACCATCGGCGGCAGGGAGGCTTTCTTT,CANTIGGREAFF
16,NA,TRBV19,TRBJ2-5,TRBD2,TGTGCCAGTAGTCCGTATGGGCTAGCGGGGGAAGAGACCCAGTACTTC,CASSPYGLAGEETQYF
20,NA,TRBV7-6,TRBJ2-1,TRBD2,TGTGCCAGCAGCTTAGATCCCCTGGCTAGCGGGGGAAGCTCCTACAATGAGCAGTTCTTC,CASSLDPLASGGSSYNEQFF
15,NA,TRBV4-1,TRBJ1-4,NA,TGCGCCAGCAGCCAAGTAGGGCAGATTAATGAAAAACTGTTTTTT,CASSQVGQINEKLFF
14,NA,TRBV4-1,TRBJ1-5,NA,TGCGCCAGCAGCCAAGATGAGGTCAGTCAGCCCCAGCATTTT,CASSQDEVSQPQHF
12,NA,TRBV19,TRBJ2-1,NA,TGTGCCAGTAGTATTTCCGGGGATGAGCAGTTCTTC,CASSISGDEQFF
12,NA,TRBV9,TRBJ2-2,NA,TGTGCCAGCAGCGTAGACGAGGGGGAGCTGTTTTTT,CASSVDEGELFF
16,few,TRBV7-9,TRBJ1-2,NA,TGTGCCAGCAGCTTAGCGGGGGGGAGACAGTTTTCCGGCTACACCTTC,CASSLAGGRQFSGYTF
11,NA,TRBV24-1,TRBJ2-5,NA,TGTGCCACCTCCTTCAGGGAGACCCAGTACTTC,CATSFRETQYF
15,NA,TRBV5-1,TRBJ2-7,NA,TGCGCCAGCAGCGGGGTAGCGGGACAGCAATACGAGCAGTACTTC,CASSGVAGQQYEQYF
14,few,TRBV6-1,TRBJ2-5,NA,TGTGCCAGCAGTGAGTGGGGCGCATCAGAGACCCAGTACTTC,CASSEWGASETQYF
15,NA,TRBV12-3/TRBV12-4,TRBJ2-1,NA,TGTGCCAGCACCAACCAGATCGGGGCACACAAAGAGCAGTTCTTC,CASTNQIGAHKEQFF
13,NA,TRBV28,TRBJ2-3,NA,TGTGCCAGCAGTGGAAATTATCTAGATACGCAGTATTTT,CASSGNYLDTQYF
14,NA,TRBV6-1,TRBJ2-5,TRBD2,TGTGCCAGCAGTGGGACTAGGGTACAAGAGACCCAGTACTTC,CASSGTRVQETQYF
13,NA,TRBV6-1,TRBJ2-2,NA,TGTGCCAGTGCCGGGACGGACACCGGGGAGCTGTTTTTT,CASAGTDTGELFF
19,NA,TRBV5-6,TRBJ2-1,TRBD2,TGTGCCAGCAGCTTAGAGCTAGCGGGCCCTCCCAGCTCCTACAATGGGCAGTTCTTC,CASSLELAGPPSSYNGQFF
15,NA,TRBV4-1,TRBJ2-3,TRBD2,TGCGCCAGCAGCCAAGCGGGAGGGCGGGAGTATACGCAGTATTTT,CASSQAGGREYTQYF
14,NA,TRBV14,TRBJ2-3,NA,TGTGCCAGCAGTGTAATACCAGGGGCGGATACGCAGTATTTT,CASSVIPGADTQYF
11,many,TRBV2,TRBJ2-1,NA,TGTGCCAGCAGTGCTATGGTGGAGCAGTTCTTC,CASSAMVEQFF
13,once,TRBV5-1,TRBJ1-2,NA,TGCGCCGGCAGCGAGGGACCGTCCTATGGCTACACCTTC,CAGSEGPSYGYTF
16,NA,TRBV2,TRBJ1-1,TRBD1,TGTGCCAGCAGCCAAGGCTGGGACAGGGCTAACACTGAAGCTTTCTTT,CASSQGWDRANTEAFF
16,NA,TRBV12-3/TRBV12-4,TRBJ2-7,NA,TGTGCCAGCAGTTTCGGGGCGGGCGCCCATCACTACGAGCAGTACTTC,CASSFGAGAHHYEQYF
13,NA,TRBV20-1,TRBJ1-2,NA,TGCAGTGCTAGACAGATATACAACTATGGCTACACCTTC,CSARQIYNYGYTF
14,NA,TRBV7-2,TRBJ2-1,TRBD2,TGTGCCGATGAAAGCGGGAGTTCGGGTCATGAGCAGTTCTTC,CADESGSSGHEQFF
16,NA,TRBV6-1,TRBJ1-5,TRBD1,TGTGCCAGCAGTGAAGCGCGATACGCAGGGGGTCAGCCCCAGCATTTT,CASSEARYAGGQPQHF
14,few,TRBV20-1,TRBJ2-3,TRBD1,TGCAGTGCTAGCCGGGACAGCCTCACAGATACGCAGTATTTT,CSASRDSLTDTQYF
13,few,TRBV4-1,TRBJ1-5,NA,TGCGCCAGCAGCCAAAATCAGGGGTGGCCCCAGCATTTT,CASSQNQGWPQHF
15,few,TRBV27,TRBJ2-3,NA,TGTGCCAGCAGTCCAACAGGAATGAGCACAGATACGCAGTATTTT,CASSPTGMSTDTQYF
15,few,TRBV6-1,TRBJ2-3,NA,TGTGCCAGCATAGTGGTGGACGGGATGGGAGATACGCAGTATTTT,CASIVVDGMGDTQYF
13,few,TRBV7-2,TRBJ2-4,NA,TGTGCCAGCAGCTTAGGACCGGAAAACATTCAGTACTTC,CASSLGPENIQYF
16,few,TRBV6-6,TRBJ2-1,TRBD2,TGTGCCAGCAGTTGGGGACTAGCGGGAGTAGGAGGTGAGCAGTTCTTC,CASSWGLAGVGGEQFF
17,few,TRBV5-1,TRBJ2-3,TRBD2,TGCGCCAGCAGCCTCGGACTAGCGGGGGCCGACACAGATACGCAGTATTTT,CASSLGLAGADTDTQYF
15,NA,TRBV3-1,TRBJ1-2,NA,TGTGCCAGCAGCCAAGATTTGGGGGTGACGTATGGCTACACCTTC,CASSQDLGVTYGYTF
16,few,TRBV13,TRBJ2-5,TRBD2,TGTGCCAGCAGCTTAGGGGCGGGAGTGTACCAAGAGACCCAGTACTTC,CASSLGAGVYQETQYF
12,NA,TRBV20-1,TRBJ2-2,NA,TGCAGTGGGCTCGGGGATACCGGGGAGCTGTTTTTT,CSGLGDTGELFF
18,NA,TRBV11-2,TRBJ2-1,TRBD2,TGTGCCAGCAGCTGGACTAGCGGGAACTTAAACTCCTACAATGAGCAGTTCTTC,CASSWTSGNLNSYNEQFF
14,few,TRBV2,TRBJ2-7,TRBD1,TGTGCCAGCATCCGGGACAGGGGGTCCGACGAGCAGTACTTC,CASIRDRGSDEQYF
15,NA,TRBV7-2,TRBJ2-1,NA,TGTGCCAGCAGCTTATCCGGGATCGCAAACAATGAGCAGTTCTTC,CASSLSGIANNEQFF
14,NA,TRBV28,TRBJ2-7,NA,TGTGCCAGCAGTAGGACTCTTGCTTCCTACGAGCAGTACTTC,CASSRTLASYEQYF
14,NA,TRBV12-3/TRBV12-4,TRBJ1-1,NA,TGTGCCAGCAGATCTCAGGGGCTCTACACTGAAGCTTTCTTT,CASRSQGLYTEAFF
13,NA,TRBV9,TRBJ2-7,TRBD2,TGTGCCAGCAACGTCCGGGAGGGCTACGAGCAGTACTTC,CASNVREGYEQYF
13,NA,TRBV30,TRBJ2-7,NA,TGTGCCTCCACATCCAAAAGCTCCTACGAGCAGTACTTC,CASTSKSSYEQYF
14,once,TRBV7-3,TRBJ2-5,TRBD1,TGTGCCAGCAGCACTCAAGGGGGCGGAGAGACCCAGTACTTC,CASSTQGGGETQYF
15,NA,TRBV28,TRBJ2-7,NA,TGTGCCAGCAGTTTCGTAGGGGGGTACAATTACGAGCAGTACTTC,CASSFVGGYNYEQYF
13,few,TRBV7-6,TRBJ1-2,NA,TGTGCCAGCAGCTCCCGCTTGGTCGATGGCTACACCTTC,CASSSRLVDGYTF
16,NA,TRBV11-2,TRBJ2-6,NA,TGTGCCAGCAGCTCGGAGGAGGGCGGCGGGGCCAACGTCCTGACTTTC,CASSSEEGGGANVLTF